This TCR beta chain was sequenced in a study of blood T cell repertoires in COVID-19. J was trimmed by 5 bases and V by 3 bases; bases with no gene match: 12. The CDR3 sequence is 17 residues long. Looked up from germline, CDR1 is SGHNT and CDR2 is YYREEE (reference sequence). Using immunoSEQ multiplex PCR, the repertoire was profiled, and TCRdb retains in-frame clones only, with some absent. The table includes a few hundred thousand clones, approximately 86% detected once. The V gene is TRBV5-4, the J gene TRBJ2-2; 8 nucleotides agree with TRBD2. The sequencing sample was made of peripheral blood. The sequence was obtained from a young woman with acute or convalescent COVID-19. CDR3 residues: CASSSRLARGGTGELFF. The CDR3 nucleotides are TGTGCCAGCAGCTCCCGACTAGCGAGAGGAGGTACCGGGGAGCTGTTTTTT.